This T cell receptor (beta chain) is drawn from a study of blood T cell repertoires in COVID-19. Overall study: The United States, Italy and Spain supplied acute and convalescent COVID-19 samples. From T cells, B-cell-depleted T cells, or PBMCs came the material, which was cDNA or gDNA.

In the authors' methods: It was from reference gene primer amplification that nucleated cell counts were estimated. TCRdb's copy holds only in-frame clones and misses some; the assay was immunoSEQ multiplex PCR. The V and J calls and the clone size are those of that table, but D and trimming were determined from the DNA. In the table there are about 110,000 clones, roughly four fifths of which are singletons. CDR3 size: 14 residues. V lost 4 bases to trimming and J lost 5 bases; unmatched junction nucleotides: 7. Germline loops: CDR1 SGHRS, CDR2 YFSETQ. This clonotype originated in a woman between 55 and 75 years old with acute or convalescent COVID-19. This rearrangement joins TRBV5-1 to TRBJ1-1; TRBD1 matches 8 bases. Sequenced input: peripheral blood. The CDR3: CASSGTGGMTEAFF. The CDR3, as DNA: TGCGCCAGCAGCGGAACAGGGGGTATGACTGAAGCTTTCTTT.